Shown below are 21 T cell receptor beta chains from a single sample sequenced in a study of read filtering for tumor transcriptome and immune sequencing. From about 400 ng of RNA, a library with molecular barcoded alpha/delta and beta/gamma adaptors was made. TCRdb re-analysed the reads in MiXCR, keeping a single row per CDR3 protein. The data hold 50,000 to 65,000 distinct CDR3 sequences, with roughly 19% observed a single time. Specimen: a population of CD138-negative cells sorted from bone marrow. The receptors were gathered from a donor at least 40 years old with multiple myeloma.

This clonotype was counted ten times or more. The rearrangement uses TRBV4-2 and TRBJ2-2; D is uncertain. The V gene lost 3 bases and the J gene lost 2 bases, with 10 bases spanning the gap. The CDR3 contains 15 residues. The germline V gene has CDR1 LGHNA and CDR2 YNFKEQ. CDR3 in DNA: TGTGCCAGCAGCCAGGGGATTGCCAACACCGGGGAGCTGTTTTTT. It encodes CASSQGIANTGELFF.

The chain uses TRBV10-3 and TRBJ2-5, with D possibly TRBD2 on 7 matching bases. Looked up from germline, CDR1 is ENHRY and CDR2 is SYGVKD. The CDR3 runs to 16 residues. Trimming cost V 6 bases and J 1 base, with 18 bases left between them. The CDR3 bases are TGTGCCATCAGGGGGGCCCTAGCGGAGCCCCAAGAGACCCAGTACTTC. It specifies CAIRGALAEPQETQYF.

This clonotype was observed at least ten times. The gene calls are TRBV28 and TRBJ2-7; D might be TRBD1 (6 bases). V lost 8 bases to trimming and J lost 2 bases, with 10 bases between them. Per germline, CDR1 MDHEN and CDR2 SYDVKM. CDR3 size: 12 residues. The CDR3 coding sequence is TGTGCCAGCGGTGGGGGCCCCTACGAGCAGTACTTC. Amino acid sequence: CASGGGPYEQYF.

This clonotype was counted at least ten times. The chain has TRBV7-3 and TRBJ2-5; TRBD1 matches 7 bases. Germline lookup yields CDR1 SGHTA and CDR2 FQGTGA. This CDR3 has 15 amino acids. Trimming removed 6 bases from V and 5 bases from J; junction bases left unmatched: 12. CDR3 sequence (DNA): TGTGCCAGCAGTTTGACAGGGCAACGAGGGGAGACCCAGTACTTC. Translation gives CASSLTGQRGETQYF.

This clonotype was observed at least ten times. The DNA for the CDR3 is TGTGCCAGCAGCTTAGTCAGGCTCGGATACAATGAGCAGTTCTTC. This codes for CASSLVRLGYNEQFF. The chain has TRBV7-2 and TRBJ2-1; no reliable D call. With 1 base removed from V and 4 bases from J, the gap between germline ends came to 11 bases. The CDR3 has 15 amino acids. The germline V gene has CDR1 SGHTA and CDR2 FQGNSA.

The rearrangement links TRBV5-1 to TRBJ2-1; D gene ambiguous. With 5 bases removed from V and 4 bases from J, the gap between germline ends came to 19 bases. There are 16 residues in the CDR3. Germline assignment: CDR1 SGHRS and CDR2 YFSETQ. The CDR3 nucleotides read TGCGCCAGCAGTATAGGATCTTGCGAAAAATACAATGAGCAGTTCTTC. This gives the protein CASSIGSCEKYNEQFF.

Of note for this clonotype: A much more abundant neighbour one base away suggests this may be a read error. The chain carries TRBV29-1 and TRBJ2-2; D is possibly TRBD2 (5 bases). V lost 4 bases and J 6 bases, leaving 15 bases between the germline ends. The CDR3 has 14 residues. The germline gives CDR1 SQVTM, CDR2 ANQGSEA. CDR3 DNA: TGCAGCGTTGCTCCATCTAGCAACGCCGGGGAGCTGTTTTTT. Amino acid sequence: CSVAPSSNAGELFF.

This clonotype was recorded many times. The rearrangement uses TRBV6-2 or TRBV6-3 and TRBJ1-2; D unresolved. Trimming removed 0 bases at V and 8 bases at J, with 16 bases between. Germline-derived CDR1 and CDR2 are MNHEY and SVGEGT. This CDR3 contains 15 residues. CDR3 amino acids: CASSYSGLRALGYTF. The CDR3 DNA sequence: TGTGCCAGCAGTTACTCGGGTCTTCGGGCCTTAGGCTACACCTTC.

This clonotype has only one observation. This likely came from a read error, as a far larger clone is one base away. The chain carries TRBV6-5 and TRBJ2-1, with TRBD1 matching 8 bases. This CDR3 spans 11 amino acids. Germline V gene sequence: CDR1 MNHEY, CDR2 SVGAGI. CDR3 residues: CAGQGHKEQFF. The CDR3 bases are TGTGCCGGACAGGGACACAAAGAGCAGTTCTTC.

This clonotype has more than one count but fewer than ten. This chain links TRBV20-1 with TRBJ1-3, with 8 bases aligning to TRBD1. Trimming took 1 base from V and 8 from J; bases not matched to a gene: 7. Germline V gene sequence: CDR1 DFQATT, CDR2 SNEGSKA (reference sequence). The CDR3 contains 14 residues. The CDR3: CSARAGGTGDTIYF. Here the CDR3 DNA reads TGCAGTGCTAGAGCCGGAGGGACAGGTGACACCATATATTTT.

This clonotype was counted many times. This chain links TRBV20-1 with TRBJ2-7; D gene uncertain. This CDR3 region has 10 residues. From germline, CDR1 is DFQATT and CDR2 SNEGSKA (reference sequence). V was clipped by 4 bases and J by 5 bases, with 6 bases between them. The CDR3 coding sequence is TGCAGTGCTAAACGGGACGAGCAGTACTTC. This translates into CSAKRDEQYF.

J is TRBJ2-3 and V is TRBV5-4; 12 nucleotides line up with TRBD2. CDR1 is SGHNT, CDR2 YYREEE, per germline (reference sequence). V was pared by 2 bases and J by 6 bases, with 7 bases of the junction left unmatched. The CDR3 totals 16 residues. The CDR3, as DNA: TGTGCCAGCAGCTTAACGACTAGCGGGAGTCGGGATACGCAGTATTTT. Translated: CASSLTTSGSRDTQYF.

This clonotype was seen repeatedly, ten times or more. V is TRBV7-2 and J is TRBJ2-3, with TRBD1 matching 8 bases. The length of the CDR3 is 16 residues. V shed 5 bases and J 3 bases; nucleotides not matched to a gene: 10. Germline-derived CDR1 and CDR2 are SGHTA and FQGNSA. The CDR3 bases are TGTGCCAGCAGCCAGGGGCGGACAGGGAGAACAGATACGCAGTATTTT. Encoded protein: CASSQGRTGRTDTQYF.

As regards this clonotype: Because it lacks the conserved phenylalanine or tryptophan at the end, this CDR3 is likely a read error. The DNA is omitted, as the CDR3 cannot be located on it reliably, and the CDR3 follows TCRdb's listing. The chain uses TRBV20-1 and TRBJ2-6; TRBD1 is the table's D call, not checked against the DNA. Germline values: CDR1 DFQATT, CDR2 SNEGSKA (reference sequence). The CDR3 numbers 15 amino acids, ends counted. The CDR3 sequence is CSACDRESGANVPTL.

The table lists this clonotype with many counts. This chain uses TRBV10-2 with TRBJ2-3; 7 nucleotides align to TRBD1. Germline-derived CDR1 and CDR2 are WSHSY and SAAADI. The CDR3 has 17 residues. J lost 2 bases, V lost 3 bases, and 11 bases had no gene match. The CDR3 DNA reads TGCGCCAGCAGTGATTGGAGCTTCCAGGGGGTCACAGATACGCAGTATTTT. As protein: CASSDWSFQGVTDTQYF.

As concerns this clonotype: At one of its ends the junction is not consistent with the germline gene, which may arise from a read error. The chain uses TRBV28 and TRBJ2-4; D might be TRBD1 (7 bases). CDR1 and CDR2 (germline): MDHEN, SYDVKM. The CDR3 loop spans 15 amino acids. CDR3 nucleotide sequence: TGTGCCAGCAACGGAGGGGGCGCGGGCAAAAACATTCTGTACTTC. Amino acids: CASNGGGAGKNILYF. Based on the CDR3 plus reference TRBV28 and TRBJ2-4, the full variable domain is DVKVTQSSRYLVKRTGEKVFLECVQDMDHENMFWYRQDPGLGLRLIYFSYDVKMKEKGDIPEGYSVSREKKERFSLILESASTNQTSMYLCASNGGGAGKNILYFGAGTRLSVL.

The rearrangement joins TRBV11-2 to TRBJ2-2; 7 bases align to TRBD1. The CDR3 totals 16 residues. In germline, CDR1 is SGHAT, CDR2 FQNNGV. The ends lost 5 bases at V and 0 bases at J; junction bases unmatched: 6. The CDR3 loop is CASSVGTASNTGELFF. CDR3 bases: TGTGCCAGCAGCGTCGGGACAGCCTCGAACACCGGGGAGCTGTTTTTT.

This clonotype was seen ten or more times. The chain links TRBV5-1 to TRBJ2-2; 8 positions agree with TRBD1. With V trimmed by 1 base and J by 5 bases, 4 bases remained unmatched. This CDR3 is built from 15 residues. Germline V CDR1 and CDR2: SGHRS, YFSETQ. Written as DNA, the CDR3 is TGCGCCAGCAGCTTGCCGACAGGGGAAACCGGGGAGCTGTTTTTT. Translation gives CASSLPTGETGELFF.

Many counts were recorded for this clonotype. This chain joins TRBV20-1 and TRBJ2-7; D is undetermined. The CDR3 covers 12 residues. Trimming took off 3 bases at V and 4 bases at J, with 10 bases between the two ends. Germline values: CDR1 DFQATT, CDR2 SNEGSKA (reference sequence). The CDR3 coding sequence is TGCAGTGCTAGTAACGAGGATTACGAGCAGTACTTC. As protein: CSASNEDYEQYF.

This clonotype was observed at least ten times. J is TRBJ2-7 and V is TRBV5-1, with 9 bases identical to TRBD1. Germline V gives CDR1 SGHRS, CDR2 YFSETQ. The V segment lost 1 base and the J segment 1 base; nucleotides outside the gene matches: 12. The length of the CDR3 is 18 residues. Written as DNA, the CDR3 is TGCGCCAGCAGCTTGACAGGGGGCTTATCTCTGGGTTCCTACGAGCAGTACTTC. It yields the protein CASSLTGGLSLGSYEQYF.

Many counts were recorded for this clonotype. The chain is built from TRBV5-1 and TRBJ1-1, with a weak D call TRBD1 (6 bases). The CDR3 covers 12 residues. The V gene lost 2 bases and the J gene lost 5 bases, with 7 bases spanning the gap. Germline V gene lookup returns CDR1 SGHRS and CDR2 YFSETQ. In nucleotides, the CDR3 is TGCGCCAGCAGCTTCCAGGGGACTGAAGCTTTCTTT. It translates to CASSFQGTEAFF.